The entry below describes one T cell receptor (beta chain). No antigen is known for it. CDR1 is SGHRS and CDR2 is YFSETQ in the germline V gene. This CDR3 contains 17 residues. V dropped 3 bases and J dropped 4; count of bases not matched to a gene: 10. The sample belongs to a study of T cell repertoires in cytomegalovirus infection. Background on the study: Public TCR beta signatures indicated both CMV infection and matching HLA type.

In TCRdb, the reads were re-called with MiXCR into one record per CDR3 protein. The table includes about half a million distinct CDR3 sequences, around 35% detected once. Points from the study as a whole: Within the response measured ex vivo, HLA-C-restricted CMV-specific TCR beta clonotypes were dominant.

The receptor comes from a human donor in good health (CMV status not recorded). Some clones in this sample may be carry-over from other donors' samples. This chain connects TRBV5-1 to TRBJ2-3, with TRBD2 matching over 11 bases. Sequenced here: cultured PBMCs, sampled from culture after CMV antigen stimulation. CDR3 in amino acids: CASSSPTSGISPDTQYF. CDR3 nucleotides: TGCGCCAGCAGCTCGCCGACTAGCGGGATCTCGCCAGATACGCAGTATTTT.